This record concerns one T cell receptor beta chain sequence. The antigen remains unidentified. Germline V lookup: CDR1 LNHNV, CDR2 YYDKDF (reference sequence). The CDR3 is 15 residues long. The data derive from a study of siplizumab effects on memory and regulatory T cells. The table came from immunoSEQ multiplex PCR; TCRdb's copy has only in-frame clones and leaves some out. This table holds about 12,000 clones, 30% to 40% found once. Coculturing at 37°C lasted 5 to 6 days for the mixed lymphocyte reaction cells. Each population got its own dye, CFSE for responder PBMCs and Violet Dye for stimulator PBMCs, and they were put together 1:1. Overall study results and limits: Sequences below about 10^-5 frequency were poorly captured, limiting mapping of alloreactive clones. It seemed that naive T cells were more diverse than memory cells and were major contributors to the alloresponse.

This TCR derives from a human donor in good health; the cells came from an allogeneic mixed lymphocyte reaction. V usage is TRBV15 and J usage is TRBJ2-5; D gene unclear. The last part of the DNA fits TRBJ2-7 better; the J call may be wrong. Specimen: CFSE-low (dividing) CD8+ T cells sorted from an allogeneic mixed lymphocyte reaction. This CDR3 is CATSRAGRSAYEQYF. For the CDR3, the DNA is TGTGCCACCAGCAGAGCTGGTAGGTCCGCCTACGAGCAGTACTTC.